The 6 T cell receptor beta chains below all came from one sample that was sequenced in a study of metastatic and nonmetastatic thyroid tumors. TCRdb reanalyzed the PCR reads with MiXCR. Found here are more than 65,000 clones, 11% to 15% of them singletons; the top ten hold approximately 6.1%. Thyroid surgery had not been preceded by any treatment in any patient. The sequenced material came from blood. Receptor source: a male donor with papillary thyroid cancer or a benign thyroid nodule (not recorded which). Some clones in this sample may be carry-over from other donors' samples.

This clone appeared many times. The V and J genes are TRBV7-6 and TRBJ2-1; 7 nucleotides align to TRBD2. V dropped 1 base and J dropped 5; count of bases not matched to a gene: 5. This CDR3 spans 15 amino acids. Germline loops: CDR1 SGHVS, CDR2 FNYEAQ. The DNA for the CDR3 is TGTGCCAGCAGCTTAGGGGGAGGGTATGACAATGAGCAGTTCTTC. Its protein product is CASSLGGGYDNEQFF. The full variable domain, completed using reference TRBV7-6 and TRBJ2-1, is GAGVSQSPRYKVTKRGQDVALRCDPISGHVSLYWYRQALGQGPEFLTYFNYEAQQDKSGLPNDRFSAERPEGSISTLTIQRTEQRDSAMYRCASSLGGGYDNEQFFGPGTRLTVL.

This clone was counted between two and nine times. A single base separates this from a much larger clone, so it may be a read error. The chain recombines TRBV3-1 with TRBJ1-5, with D maybe TRBD1 (6 bases). The CDR3 covers 15 residues. Germline CDR1 is LGHDT and CDR2 is YNNKEL (reference sequence). V dropped 5 bases and J dropped 1 base, with 12 bases sitting between them. CDR3 sequence: CASSTRGASNQPQHF. The CDR3 nucleotides are TGTGCCAGCAGCACAAGGGGGGCAAGCAATCAGCCCCAGCATTTT.

This clone was recorded many times. This chain uses TRBV9 with TRBJ2-2, with 8 nucleotides matching TRBD2. The V segment lost 2 bases and the J segment 2 bases; nucleotides outside the gene matches: 2. The CDR3 contains 15 residues. Looked up from germline, CDR1 is SGDLS and CDR2 is YYNGEE. CDR3 nucleotide sequence: TGTGCCAGCAGCGTTAGCGGGACAAACACCGGGGAGCTGTTTTTT. This encodes CASSVSGTNTGELFF.

This clone occurred once. As the CDR3 is not closed by the conserved phenylalanine or tryptophan, this likely results from a read error. V usage is TRBV20-1 and J usage is TRBJ1-5; D ambiguous. The CDR3 contains 12 residues. V dropped 5 bases and J dropped 7 bases, with 12 bases sitting between them. The germline CDR1 and CDR2 sequences are DFQATT and SNEGSKA (reference sequence). In DNA form, the CDR3 reads TGCAGTGCTTGGCCCTTAGGCCAGCCCCAGCATCTT. This gives the protein CSAWPLGQPQHL.

A word on this clone: A much larger clone differs by one base, so this may be a read error. This CDR3 is also generated by other DNA sequences in the sample. The DNA for the CDR3 is TGTGCCAGCAGCTTAGGTGGACGTTCGTTCTTC. Residues: CASSLGGRSFF. This chain joins TRBV7-6 and TRBJ2-1; no clear D gene. Germline V gives CDR1 SGHVS, CDR2 FNYEAQ. This CDR3 spans 11 amino acids. V was shortened by 1 base and J by 15 bases, with 10 bases between the two germline ends.

This clone was seen repeatedly, ten times or more. The chain has TRBV20-1 and TRBJ1-3; no clear D gene. The V end was cut by 0 bases, the J end by 8 bases, with 17 bases between. Germline V gene sequence: CDR1 DFQATT, CDR2 SNEGSKA (reference sequence). The CDR3 contains 15 residues. CDR3 in amino acids: CSARDNSVTSDTIYF. The CDR3 DNA sequence: TGCAGTGCTAGAGATAATTCCGTCACTTCGGACACCATATATTTT.